This is a list of T cell receptor beta chains from one sample in a study of cytomegalovirus exposure and HLA in healthy donors. Sequencing used immunoSEQ multiplex PCR; TCRdb keeps in-frame clones, though not all of them. The table has some 150,000 clones, 80% seen once. The sequenced sample was PBMCs. The receptors here all came from a young man in good health and CMV-seronegative. CDR3s include the opening cysteine and the closing phenylalanine or tryptophan. The order of the fields is clone size, J gene, D gene, V gene, CDR3 protein, CDR3 DNA. A D gene is named only where the DNA matches it firmly. Clone size is stated in some rows and not others, as once, few, many or a class when expanded.

clone_size: .
j_call: TRBJ1-5
d_call: .
v_call: TRBV11-2
cdr3_aa: CASSLGVGLNQPQHF
cdr3_nt: TGTGCCAGCAGCTTAGGGGTGGGGCTCAATCAGCCCCAGCATTTT

clone_size: few
j_call: TRBJ1-1
d_call: .
v_call: TRBV4-3
cdr3_aa: CASSQEPGGPEAFF
cdr3_nt: TGCGCCAGCAGCCAAGAGCCCGGGGGTCCTGAAGCTTTCTTT

clone_size: .
j_call: TRBJ2-3
d_call: TRBD1
v_call: TRBV7-8
cdr3_aa: CASSNRDRSTDTQYF
cdr3_nt: TGTGCCAGCAGCAACCGGGACAGAAGCACAGATACGCAGTATTTT

clone_size: .
j_call: TRBJ1-2
d_call: .
v_call: TRBV12-2
cdr3_aa: CASRLAPLFLANYGYTF
cdr3_nt: TGTGCAAGTCGCTTAGCGCCGCTGTTCTTAGCTAACTATGGCTACACCTTC

clone_size: few
j_call: TRBJ1-1
d_call: .
v_call: TRBV5-1
cdr3_aa: CASSSGGSTEAFF
cdr3_nt: TGCGCCAGCAGCTCCGGGGGGAGCACTGAAGCTTTCTTT

clone_size: .
j_call: TRBJ2-7
d_call: TRBD1
v_call: TRBV25-1
cdr3_aa: CASSHRGGPYEQYF
cdr3_nt: TGTGCCAGCAGTCACAGGGGTGGGCCCTACGAGCAGTACTTC

clone_size: .
j_call: TRBJ2-5
d_call: TRBD1
v_call: TRBV15
cdr3_aa: CATSPGTGGRQETQYF
cdr3_nt: TGTGCCACCAGCCCCGGGACAGGGGGCCGTCAAGAGACCCAGTACTTC

clone_size: .
j_call: TRBJ1-1
d_call: .
v_call: TRBV25-1
cdr3_aa: CASSAGGLRARENTEAFF
cdr3_nt: TGTGCCAGCAGCGCTGGCGGCCTCAGGGCGCGGGAGAACACTGAAGCTTTCTTT

clone_size: .
j_call: TRBJ2-3
d_call: TRBD1
v_call: TRBV15
cdr3_aa: CATSSSGTGTDTQYF
cdr3_nt: TGTGCCACCAGCAGCTCCGGGACAGGGACAGATACGCAGTATTTT

clone_size: few
j_call: TRBJ2-1
d_call: .
v_call: TRBV6-5
cdr3_aa: CASSYVAHGYEQFF
cdr3_nt: TGTGCCAGCAGTTACGTGGCTCACGGGTATGAGCAGTTCTTC

clone_size: .
j_call: TRBJ1-1
d_call: TRBD1
v_call: TRBV18
cdr3_aa: CASSPTADRANTEAFF
cdr3_nt: TGTGCCAGCTCACCTACAGCAGACAGGGCGAACACTGAAGCTTTCTTT

clone_size: .
j_call: TRBJ2-7
d_call: .
v_call: TRBV20-1
cdr3_aa: CSARTSYEQYF
cdr3_nt: TGCAGTGCTAGGACTTCTTACGAGCAGTACTTC

clone_size: .
j_call: TRBJ2-2
d_call: TRBD2
v_call: TRBV28
cdr3_aa: CASQGGVGTGELFF
cdr3_nt: TGTGCCAGCCAGGGAGGGGTCGGCACCGGGGAGCTGTTTTTT

clone_size: .
j_call: TRBJ1-1
d_call: .
v_call: TRBV9
cdr3_aa: CASSSTAGTEAFF
cdr3_nt: TGTGCCAGCAGCTCGACGGCGGGAACTGAAGCTTTCTTT

clone_size: .
j_call: TRBJ2-1
d_call: .
v_call: TRBV28
cdr3_aa: CASLGAGSYNEQFF
cdr3_nt: TGTGCCAGTCTCGGGGCCGGGAGCTACAATGAGCAGTTCTTC

clone_size: .
j_call: TRBJ2-7
d_call: TRBD1
v_call: TRBV6-5
cdr3_aa: CASSSSGGAVTYEQYF
cdr3_nt: TGTGCCAGCAGTTCCTCAGGGGGCGCTGTGACCTACGAGCAGTACTTC

clone_size: .
j_call: TRBJ2-5
d_call: .
v_call: TRBV5-5
cdr3_aa: CASSQAGPGRETQYF
cdr3_nt: TGTGCCAGCAGTCAAGCAGGCCCGGGAAGAGAGACCCAGTACTTC

clone_size: few
j_call: TRBJ1-4
d_call: TRBD1
v_call: TRBV10-1
cdr3_aa: CASNGQGRMLSNEKLFF
cdr3_nt: TGCGCCAGCAACGGACAGGGGAGGATGTTATCTAATGAAAAACTGTTTTTT

clone_size: .
j_call: TRBJ1-1
d_call: .
v_call: TRBV7-9
cdr3_aa: CASSLGLTEAFF
cdr3_nt: TGTGCCAGCAGCTTGGGCCTCACTGAAGCTTTCTTT

clone_size: .
j_call: TRBJ1-1
d_call: TRBD1
v_call: TRBV28
cdr3_aa: CASSFGTGRGNTEAFF
cdr3_nt: TGTGCCAGCAGTTTCGGGACAGGGAGGGGGAACACTGAAGCTTTCTTT

clone_size: .
j_call: TRBJ1-2
d_call: .
v_call: TRBV29-1
cdr3_aa: CSSEAGYTF
cdr3_nt: TGCAGCTCAGAGGCTGGCTACACCTTC

clone_size: .
j_call: TRBJ2-1
d_call: TRBD1
v_call: TRBV7-9
cdr3_aa: CASSRQGYNEQFF
cdr3_nt: TGTGCCAGCAGCCGACAGGGGTACAATGAGCAGTTCTTC

clone_size: .
j_call: TRBJ2-1
d_call: TRBD1
v_call: TRBV11-3
cdr3_aa: CASSLGGQRAIYNEQFF
cdr3_nt: TGTGCCAGCAGCTTAGGGGGACAGAGGGCAATCTACAATGAGCAGTTCTTC

clone_size: .
j_call: TRBJ2-7
d_call: TRBD2
v_call: TRBV6-1
cdr3_aa: CASNSGSYYEQYF
cdr3_nt: TGTGCCAGCAATAGCGGGAGTTACTACGAGCAGTACTTC

clone_size: .
j_call: TRBJ2-7
d_call: .
v_call: TRBV7-2
cdr3_aa: CASSSYYGQYF
cdr3_nt: TGTGCCAGCAGCTCTTACTACGGGCAGTACTTC

clone_size: .
j_call: TRBJ1-1
d_call: .
v_call: TRBV7-2
cdr3_aa: CASSSGMHGTEAFF
cdr3_nt: TGTGCCAGCAGCTCAGGGATGCACGGCACTGAAGCTTTCTTT

clone_size: .
j_call: TRBJ2-7
d_call: .
v_call: TRBV10-2
cdr3_aa: CATRPTALYEQYF
cdr3_nt: TGCGCCACCCGACCGACAGCCTTATACGAGCAGTACTTC

clone_size: once
j_call: TRBJ2-7
d_call: .
v_call: TRBV30
cdr3_aa: CAWSVSGGANSYF
cdr3_nt: TGTGCCTGGAGTGTATCAGGAGGGGCGAACTCGTACTTC

clone_size: few
j_call: TRBJ2-3
d_call: .
v_call: TRBV9
cdr3_aa: CASSVGRDTQYF
cdr3_nt: TGTGCCAGCAGCGTAGGTCGAGATACGCAGTATTTT

clone_size: .
j_call: TRBJ1-3
d_call: .
v_call: TRBV9
cdr3_aa: CASSPRGLAGNTIYF
cdr3_nt: TGTGCCAGCAGCCCCAGAGGGCTTGCTGGAAACACCATATATTTT

clone_size: .
j_call: TRBJ2-7
d_call: TRBD1
v_call: TRBV29-1
cdr3_aa: CSVTGVGFYEQYF
cdr3_nt: TGCAGCGTTACAGGGGTAGGTTTCTACGAGCAGTACTTC

clone_size: .
j_call: TRBJ1-1
d_call: TRBD1
v_call: TRBV2
cdr3_aa: CASSDSSPTGLGTEAFF
cdr3_nt: TGTGCCAGCAGTGACTCAAGCCCGACAGGGTTGGGCACTGAAGCTTTCTTT

clone_size: once
j_call: TRBJ1-5
d_call: TRBD1
v_call: TRBV19
cdr3_aa: CASSIARGSNQPQHF
cdr3_nt: TGTGCCAGTAGTATAGCCAGGGGGAGCAATCAGCCCCAGCATTTT

clone_size: .
j_call: TRBJ1-4
d_call: TRBD1
v_call: TRBV27
cdr3_aa: CASSFQGADEKLFF
cdr3_nt: TGTGCCAGCAGTTTCCAGGGGGCAGATGAAAAACTGTTTTTT

clone_size: .
j_call: TRBJ1-5
d_call: TRBD1
v_call: TRBV4-1
cdr3_aa: CASSQDITGDQPQHF
cdr3_nt: TGCGCCAGCAGCCAGGATATAACAGGGGATCAGCCCCAGCATTTT

clone_size: .
j_call: TRBJ1-2
d_call: .
v_call: TRBV27
cdr3_aa: CASSPGTWSGYGYTF
cdr3_nt: TGTGCCAGCAGTCCCGGGACATGGTCAGGCTATGGCTACACCTTC

clone_size: .
j_call: TRBJ2-1
d_call: .
v_call: TRBV13
cdr3_aa: CASSQMGGYEQFF
cdr3_nt: TGTGCCAGCAGCCAAATGGGAGGATATGAGCAGTTCTTC

clone_size: once
j_call: TRBJ1-5
d_call: .
v_call: TRBV19
cdr3_aa: CASSPRGPGPQHF
cdr3_nt: TGTGCCAGTAGTCCGCGGGGCCCGGGGCCCCAGCATTTT

clone_size: .
j_call: TRBJ2-5
d_call: .
v_call: TRBV4-1
cdr3_aa: CASSQDRETQYF
cdr3_nt: TGCGCCAGCAGCCAAGATCGGGAGACCCAGTACTTC

clone_size: .
j_call: TRBJ1-5
d_call: .
v_call: TRBV6-1
cdr3_aa: CASSEARTRYSNQPQHF
cdr3_nt: TGTGCCAGCAGTGAAGCCAGGACAAGATATAGCAATCAGCCCCAGCATTTT

clone_size: few
j_call: TRBJ1-1
d_call: .
v_call: TRBV19
cdr3_aa: CASSITPGNTEAFF
cdr3_nt: TGTGCCAGTAGTATAACCCCAGGGAACACTGAAGCTTTCTTT

clone_size: .
j_call: TRBJ1-1
d_call: .
v_call: TRBV25-1
cdr3_aa: CASSEGGDTEAFF
cdr3_nt: TGTGCCAGCAGTGAAGGGGGGGACACTGAAGCTTTCTTT

clone_size: .
j_call: TRBJ1-4
d_call: TRBD1
v_call: TRBV28
cdr3_aa: CASSFGTGSTTNEKLFF
cdr3_nt: TGTGCCAGCAGTTTCGGGACAGGTTCCACAACTAATGAAAAACTGTTTTTT

clone_size: .
j_call: TRBJ2-1
d_call: TRBD2
v_call: TRBV29-1
cdr3_aa: CSVAFSGGFEQFF
cdr3_nt: TGCAGCGTCGCGTTTAGCGGGGGTTTTGAGCAGTTCTTC

clone_size: .
j_call: TRBJ2-1
d_call: .
v_call: TRBV9
cdr3_aa: CASSVEGGRNEQFF
cdr3_nt: TGTGCCAGCAGCGTGGAGGGGGGGAGAAATGAGCAGTTCTTC

clone_size: .
j_call: TRBJ2-7
d_call: .
v_call: TRBV5-4
cdr3_aa: CASSLGQGKSYEQYF
cdr3_nt: TGTGCCAGCAGCTTAGGGCAGGGCAAATCCTACGAGCAGTACTTC

clone_size: .
j_call: TRBJ1-5
d_call: .
v_call: TRBV27
cdr3_aa: CASRQGTHQPQHF
cdr3_nt: TGTGCCAGCAGACAAGGGACTCATCAGCCCCAGCATTTC

clone_size: .
j_call: TRBJ2-7
d_call: TRBD1
v_call: TRBV4-1
cdr3_aa: CASSQITGGLDEQYF
cdr3_nt: TGCGCCAGCAGCCAAATTACAGGGGGCTTAGACGAGCAGTACTTC

clone_size: .
j_call: TRBJ2-1
d_call: TRBD1
v_call: TRBV7-6
cdr3_aa: CASSSRQGMYNEQFF
cdr3_nt: TGTGCCAGCAGCTCCCGACAGGGGATGTACAATGAGCAGTTCTTC

clone_size: .
j_call: TRBJ2-5
d_call: .
v_call: TRBV10-3
cdr3_aa: CAISDPQETQYF
cdr3_nt: TGTGCCATCAGTGACCCTCAAGAGACCCAGTACTTC

clone_size: few
j_call: TRBJ2-7
d_call: .
v_call: TRBV7-9
cdr3_aa: CASSFDSYEQYF
cdr3_nt: TGTGCCAGCAGCTTCGACAGCTACGAGCAGTACTTC

clone_size: .
j_call: TRBJ2-7
d_call: .
v_call: TRBV6-1
cdr3_aa: CASTSQGYEQYF
cdr3_nt: TGTGCCAGCACCTCACAGGGCTACGAGCAGTACTTC